This TCR beta chain emerged from a study of blood T cell repertoires in COVID-19. Overall study: In each case, the material was cDNA or gDNA derived from T cells, B-cell-depleted T cells, or PBMCs.

Sequenced by immunoSEQ multiplex PCR; TCRdb stores in-frame clones only, minus some. The repertoire consists of around 75,000 clones, with nearly 90% occurring once and the leading ten covering 5.3%. CDR1 is SNHLY, CDR2 FYNNEI, per germline. The CDR3 sequence is 14 residues long. V was clipped by 6 bases and J by 9 bases; unmatched bases: 6. The source material was peripheral blood. The chain recombines TRBV2 with TRBJ1-6, with 9 bases lining up with TRBD1. This receptor was taken from a man aged 50-60 years with acute or convalescent COVID-19. The CDR3 nucleotides read TGTGCCAGCAGCCCGGGACAGGGCGGTTCACCCCTCCACTTT. Amino acids: CASSPGQGGSPLHF. The variable domain in full, completed from reference TRBV2 and TRBJ1-6, reads EPEVTQTPSHQVTQMGQEVILRCVPISNHLYFYWYRQILGQKVEFLVSFYNNEISEKSEIFDDQFSVERPDGSNFTLKIRSTKLEDSAMYFCASSPGQGGSPLHFGNGTRLTVT.